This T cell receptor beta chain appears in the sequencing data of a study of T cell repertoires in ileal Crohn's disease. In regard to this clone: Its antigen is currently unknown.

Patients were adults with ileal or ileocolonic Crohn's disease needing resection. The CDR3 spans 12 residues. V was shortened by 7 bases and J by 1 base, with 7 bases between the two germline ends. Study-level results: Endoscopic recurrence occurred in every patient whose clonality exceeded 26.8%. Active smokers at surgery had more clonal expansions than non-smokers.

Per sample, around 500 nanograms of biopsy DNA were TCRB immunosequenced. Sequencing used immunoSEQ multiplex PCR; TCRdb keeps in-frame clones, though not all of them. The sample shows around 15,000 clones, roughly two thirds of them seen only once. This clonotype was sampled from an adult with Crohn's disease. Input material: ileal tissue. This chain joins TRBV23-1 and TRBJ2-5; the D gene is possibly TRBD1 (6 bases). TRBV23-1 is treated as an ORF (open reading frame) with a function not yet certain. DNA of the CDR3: TGCGCCAGCAAACAGGGCCAAGAGACCCAGTACTTC. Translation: CASKQGQETQYF.